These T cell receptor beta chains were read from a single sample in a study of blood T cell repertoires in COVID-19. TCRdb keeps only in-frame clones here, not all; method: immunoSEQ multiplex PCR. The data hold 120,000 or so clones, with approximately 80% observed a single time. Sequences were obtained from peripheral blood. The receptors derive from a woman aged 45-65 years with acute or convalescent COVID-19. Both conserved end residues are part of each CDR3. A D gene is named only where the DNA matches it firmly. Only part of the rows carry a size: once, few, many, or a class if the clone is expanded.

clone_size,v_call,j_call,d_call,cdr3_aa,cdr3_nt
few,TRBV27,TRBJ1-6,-,CASSSRDSNSPLHF,TGTGCCAGCAGTTCCAGGGACTCAAATTCACCCCTCCACTTT
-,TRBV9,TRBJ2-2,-,CASSVDFVGELFF,TGTGCCAGCAGCGTAGATTTCGTCGGGGAGCTGTTTTTT
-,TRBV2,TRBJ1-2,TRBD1,CASSPGQGTNYGYTF,TGTGCCAGCAGTCCAGGACAGGGTACTAACTATGGCTACACCTTC
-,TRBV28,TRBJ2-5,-,CASSSRAGYQETQYF,TGTGCCAGCAGTTCTAGGGCGGGGTACCAAGAGACCCAGTACTTC
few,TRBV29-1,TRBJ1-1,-,CSVVRGTEAFF,TGCAGCGTTGTCCGGGGGACTGAAGCTTTCTTT
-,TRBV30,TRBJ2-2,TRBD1,CAWSHLGQANTGELFF,TGTGCCTGGAGCCACCTTGGACAGGCGAACACCGGGGAGCTGTTTTTT
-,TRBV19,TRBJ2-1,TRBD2,CASSTGLAGNNEQFF,TGTGCCAGTAGTACGGGACTAGCGGGTAACAATGAGCAGTTCTTC
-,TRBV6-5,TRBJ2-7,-,CASSSGFYEQYF,TGTGCCAGCAGCTCCGGGTTCTACGAGCAGTACTTC
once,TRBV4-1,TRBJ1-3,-,CASSPLQGSSGNTIYF,TGCGCCAGCAGCCCTCTCCAGGGTTCCTCTGGAAACACCATATATTTT
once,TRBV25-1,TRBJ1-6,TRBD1,CASSEWFGDRSPSPLHF,TGTGCCAGCAGTGAATGGTTCGGGGACAGGAGCCCTTCACCCCTCCACTTT
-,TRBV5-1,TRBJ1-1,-,CASSSNGNTEAFF,TGCGCCAGCAGCTCTAATGGGAACACTGAAGCTTTCTTT
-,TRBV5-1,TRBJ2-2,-,CASRLTGQNTGELFF,TGCGCCAGCAGATTGACGGGACAGAACACCGGGGAGCTGTTTTTT